The clone carrying this TCR beta chain was found many times. What it recognizes is unknown. CDR1 is SGHAT, CDR2 FQNNGV, per germline. The CDR3 is made up of 16 amino acids. V was clipped by 6 bases and J by 0 bases; unmatched bases: 4. The CDR3 regions of TCR beta were amplified from RNA transcripts. TCR CDR3 regions were first amplified by RT-PCR with HTBI primers. Each CDR3 protein gets one entry after TCRdb re-called the multiplex PCR reads with MiXCR. This sample carries 300,000 to 350,000 distinct CDR3 sequences, around 17% of them seen once, and the ten largest clones take roughly 31%. Diagnosis relied on clinical symptoms, serum thyroxine and TRAb, thyroid ultrasound and orbital computed tomography. These data are taken from a study of T cells in Graves' hyperthyroidism and ophthalmopathy. Whole-study context: The authors collected peripheral blood at initial diagnosis, before any treatment.

Points from the study as a whole: Model predictions of ophthalmopathy came a median about six months before onset.

The receptor's source is a man aged 25-40 years with Graves' hyperthyroidism. The sample consisted of blood. This rearrangement joins TRBV11-2 to TRBJ2-3; TRBD2 aligns across 12 bases. CDR3 sequence reads: CASRRTSGRSTDTQYF. Here the CDR3 DNA reads TGTGCCAGCAGACGTACTAGCGGGAGGAGCACAGATACGCAGTATTTT.